This TCR beta chain stems from a study of shared clonotypes between healthy human individuals. Points from the study as a whole: Naive subsets generally exceeded memory subsets in estimated richness.

Tens of thousands of T cell genomes (approximately 0.2 ug DNA) went into each sorted-subset replicate. The table came from immunoSEQ multiplex PCR; TCRdb's copy has only in-frame clones and leaves some out. The sample lists 2.3 million or so clones, approximately 95% occurring once. Division of CD4+ cells produced a CD45RA+ naive subset and a CD45RA-negative memory subset. Notes on this clone: Its antigen remains unidentified.

The source is a man aged 18 to 29 in good health. Some clones in this sample may be carry-over from other donors' samples. Sequenced sample: naive CD4+ T cells from PBMCs. The sample's subset: CD45RA+ positively selected.

The chain's CDR3 is CASSLVSTGARGYTF. CDR3 coding DNA: TGTGCCAGCAGCTTGGTTTCTACGGGGGCGCGTGGCTACACCTTC. The chain employs TRBV5-4 and TRBJ1-2, with D perhaps TRBD1 (6 bases). This CDR3 region has 15 residues. Germline lookup yields CDR1 SGHNT and CDR2 YYREEE (reference sequence). The V and J ends lost 0 bases and 7 bases respectively, with 16 bases between them.